A selection of T cell receptor beta chains follows, all from one sample in a study of blood T cell repertoires in COVID-19. Measured with immunoSEQ multiplex PCR; TCRdb has only the in-frame clones, and not every one. The table lists about 64,000 clones, just over 85% of them singletons. The material sequenced was peripheral blood. The receptors originated from a man in his forties with acute or convalescent COVID-19. Each CDR3 is given with its conserved first and last residue. D genes are given only for firm matches. Only part of the rows carry a size: once, few, many, or a class if the clone is expanded.

CDR3nt: TGTGCCAGCAGCTCGTGGGGCGGGGAAAGCTCCTACAATGAGCAGTTCTTC
CDR3aa: CASSSWGGESSYNEQFF
d_gene: .
j_gene: TRBJ2-1
abundance: .
v_gene: TRBV14

CDR3nt: TGTGCCAGTAGTATGTCTAGGAGTTTCGCAGATACGCAGTATTTT
CDR3aa: CASSMSRSFADTQYF
d_gene: .
j_gene: TRBJ2-3
abundance: few
v_gene: TRBV19

CDR3nt: TGTGCCAGCAGCGGATTAACAGGGGCGATCACTGAAGCTTTCTTT
CDR3aa: CASSGLTGAITEAFF
d_gene: TRBD1
j_gene: TRBJ1-1
abundance: .
v_gene: TRBV5-6

CDR3nt: TGTGCCAGCAGCTTAAGGAGGGACCTTGGAAACACCATATATTTT
CDR3aa: CASSLRRDLGNTIYF
d_gene: .
j_gene: TRBJ1-3
abundance: once
v_gene: TRBV11-2

CDR3nt: TGTGCCAGTAGTCTCTTCGGGGGGGGCTCTAACTATGGCTACACCTTC
CDR3aa: CASSLFGGGSNYGYTF
d_gene: .
j_gene: TRBJ1-2
abundance: .
v_gene: TRBV19

CDR3nt: TGTGCCAGCAGTTACGGACAGGGCGGGGAAGAGACCCAGTACTTC
CDR3aa: CASSYGQGGEETQYF
d_gene: TRBD1
j_gene: TRBJ2-5
abundance: .
v_gene: TRBV6-5

CDR3nt: TGTGCCAGCAGCTTTATTTTCGCGGGGCAGGGACAAGAGACCCAGTACTTC
CDR3aa: CASSFIFAGQGQETQYF
d_gene: .
j_gene: TRBJ2-5
abundance: .
v_gene: TRBV7-9

CDR3nt: TGTGCCTGGACGGACAGGGTTGAATATGGCTACACCTTC
CDR3aa: CAWTDRVEYGYTF
d_gene: TRBD1
j_gene: TRBJ1-2
abundance: .
v_gene: TRBV30

CDR3nt: TGTGCCAGTAGGAATAGGGTCGACAGAGAAGCTTTCTTT
CDR3aa: CASRNRVDREAFF
d_gene: .
j_gene: TRBJ1-1
abundance: .
v_gene: TRBV19

CDR3nt: TGTGCCAGCAGTGATGTGGGAGCGGCGGGAGAAAAACTGTTTTTT
CDR3aa: CASSDVGAAGEKLFF
d_gene: .
j_gene: TRBJ1-4
abundance: .
v_gene: TRBV2

CDR3nt: TGTGCCAGCAGCCACCCCGGCTTGCAGGGGGTCCCCCTCCACTTT
CDR3aa: CASSHPGLQGVPLHF
d_gene: TRBD1
j_gene: TRBJ1-6
abundance: .
v_gene: TRBV7-2

CDR3nt: TGTGCCAGCAGTTGGGCAGGAACGGCCGACACTGAAGCTTTCTTT
CDR3aa: CASSWAGTADTEAFF
d_gene: .
j_gene: TRBJ1-1
abundance: .
v_gene: TRBV6-5

CDR3nt: TGTGCCAGCAGCTTGGACCACAGGGCCGCTTCCTATGGCTACACCTTC
CDR3aa: CASSLDHRAASYGYTF
d_gene: .
j_gene: TRBJ1-2
abundance: .
v_gene: TRBV5-6

CDR3nt: TGTGCCAGCAGCTTAGACTTCCTCACTGAAGCTTTCTTT
CDR3aa: CASSLDFLTEAFF
d_gene: .
j_gene: TRBJ1-1
abundance: .
v_gene: TRBV7-2

CDR3nt: TGTGCCAGCAGCTTGGCGGCGGGGACAGGAATCGACACTGAAGCTTTCTTT
CDR3aa: CASSLAAGTGIDTEAFF
d_gene: TRBD1
j_gene: TRBJ1-1
abundance: .
v_gene: TRBV5-5

CDR3nt: TGTGCCATCAGCCCCCGTGCAGGGACAGGGAACACTGAAGCTTTCTTT
CDR3aa: CAISPRAGTGNTEAFF
d_gene: TRBD1
j_gene: TRBJ1-1
abundance: .
v_gene: TRBV10-3

CDR3nt: TGTGCCACCAGTGACCCGACAGGTTACGAGCAGTACTTC
CDR3aa: CATSDPTGYEQYF
d_gene: .
j_gene: TRBJ2-7
abundance: .
v_gene: TRBV24-1

CDR3nt: TGTGCCAGCAGCTTTAATTCCCCTTACACCATATATTTT
CDR3aa: CASSFNSPYTIYF
d_gene: .
j_gene: TRBJ1-3
abundance: .
v_gene: TRBV12-1

CDR3nt: TGTGCCAGCAGAGAACAGGGAAACACTGAAGCTTTCTTT
CDR3aa: CASREQGNTEAFF
d_gene: .
j_gene: TRBJ1-1
abundance: .
v_gene: TRBV6-4

CDR3nt: TGCGCCAGCACGTATACAGGGGAGAACTATGGCTACACCTTC
CDR3aa: CASTYTGENYGYTF
d_gene: TRBD1
j_gene: TRBJ1-2
abundance: .
v_gene: TRBV5-1

CDR3nt: TGCAGCGTCCAGGGAGGGGGTATCGCTGAAGCTTTCTTT
CDR3aa: CSVQGGGIAEAFF
d_gene: .
j_gene: TRBJ1-1
abundance: .
v_gene: TRBV29-1

CDR3nt: TGTGCCAGCAGTTACGGGATCGATCGGGGTAGTTCACCCCTCCACTTT
CDR3aa: CASSYGIDRGSSPLHF
d_gene: .
j_gene: TRBJ1-6
abundance: .
v_gene: TRBV6-6

CDR3nt: TGCGCCAGCAGCTTGGCCGCATCGACAGGGAGCTATGGCTACACCTTC
CDR3aa: CASSLAASTGSYGYTF
d_gene: TRBD1
j_gene: TRBJ1-2
abundance: .
v_gene: TRBV5-1

CDR3nt: TGTGCCTGGAATTCGGGACAGGGAGGTGAGAACACTGAAGCTTTCTTT
CDR3aa: CAWNSGQGGENTEAFF
d_gene: TRBD1
j_gene: TRBJ1-1
abundance: .
v_gene: TRBV30

CDR3nt: TGTGCCAGCAGCGCCGACAGGACCCGCCTCTTGAACACTGAAGCTTTCTTT
CDR3aa: CASSADRTRLLNTEAFF
d_gene: .
j_gene: TRBJ1-1
abundance: .
v_gene: TRBV7-2

CDR3nt: TGTGCCAGTGCCACACACGGCAGGGGCCAGCCCCAGCATTTT
CDR3aa: CASATHGRGQPQHF
d_gene: .
j_gene: TRBJ1-5
abundance: .
v_gene: TRBV19

CDR3nt: TGTGCCAGCACCCTACAGGGACAGCTCAATCAGCCCCAGCATTTT
CDR3aa: CASTLQGQLNQPQHF
d_gene: TRBD1
j_gene: TRBJ1-5
abundance: once
v_gene: TRBV6-6

CDR3nt: TGTGCCAGCAGCCTGCAGGGGGGCGAGCAGTACTTC
CDR3aa: CASSLQGGEQYF
d_gene: .
j_gene: TRBJ2-7
abundance: .
v_gene: TRBV7-7

CDR3nt: TGTGCCAGCAGCGGCCAGACAGGGACGAACACTGAAGCTTTCTTT
CDR3aa: CASSGQTGTNTEAFF
d_gene: TRBD1
j_gene: TRBJ1-1
abundance: .
v_gene: TRBV9

CDR3nt: TGCGCCAGCAGCCGAGTCCAACAGGGGGCAGAATCACCCCTCCACTTT
CDR3aa: CASSRVQQGAESPLHF
d_gene: TRBD1
j_gene: TRBJ1-6
abundance: .
v_gene: TRBV4-1

CDR3nt: TGTGCCACCAGTGATTTAGCGGGGGGCCAAACGCAGTATTTT
CDR3aa: CATSDLAGGQTQYF
d_gene: TRBD2
j_gene: TRBJ2-3
abundance: .
v_gene: TRBV24-1

CDR3nt: TGTGCCAGCAGTTTAATGGGACAGGTAGGTCAGCCCCAGCATTTT
CDR3aa: CASSLMGQVGQPQHF
d_gene: TRBD1
j_gene: TRBJ1-5
abundance: .
v_gene: TRBV28

CDR3nt: TGTGCCAGCACCCAACTATCCACATACCTGTATGGCTACACCTTC
CDR3aa: CASTQLSTYLYGYTF
d_gene: .
j_gene: TRBJ1-2
abundance: .
v_gene: TRBV5-6

CDR3nt: TGTGCCAGCAGCTCCTTAGGGGAAGGTGAGACCCAGTACTTC
CDR3aa: CASSSLGEGETQYF
d_gene: .
j_gene: TRBJ2-5
abundance: .
v_gene: TRBV5-6

CDR3nt: TGTGCCAGCAGCCAATCGAGGAATCAGCCCCAGCATTTT
CDR3aa: CASSQSRNQPQHF
d_gene: .
j_gene: TRBJ1-5
abundance: .
v_gene: TRBV3-1/TRBV3-2

CDR3nt: TGTGCCAGCAGCAAAGAGGAGGGGGGGAACTATGGCTACACCTTC
CDR3aa: CASSKEEGGNYGYTF
d_gene: .
j_gene: TRBJ1-2
abundance: once
v_gene: TRBV21-1

CDR3nt: TGTGCCAGCAGCTTAGTAGGGGACAGCAGCTATGGCTACACCTTC
CDR3aa: CASSLVGDSSYGYTF
d_gene: TRBD1
j_gene: TRBJ1-2
abundance: .
v_gene: TRBV7-8

CDR3nt: TGTGCCAGTCTCGAGGAGACAGGCGCCGGGGAGCTGTTTTTT
CDR3aa: CASLEETGAGELFF
d_gene: .
j_gene: TRBJ2-2
abundance: few
v_gene: TRBV19

CDR3nt: TGTGCCAGCTCACCAGGTTACGGGACAGCTGGGGCCAACGTCCTGACTTTC
CDR3aa: CASSPGYGTAGANVLTF
d_gene: TRBD1
j_gene: TRBJ2-6
abundance: .
v_gene: TRBV18

CDR3nt: TGTGCCAGTTGGGACAGGGCGAGGGTCCGAGGGTGGATCTTT
CDR3aa: CASWDRARVRGWIF
d_gene: TRBD1
j_gene: TRBJ1-1
abundance: .
v_gene: TRBV19

CDR3nt: TGTGCCAGCAGCCCGGGGGATACGCAGTATTTT
CDR3aa: CASSPGDTQYF
d_gene: .
j_gene: TRBJ2-3
abundance: .
v_gene: TRBV28

CDR3nt: TGCGCCAGCAGCCATCCCGACAGACTCTCAGAGACCCAGTACTTC
CDR3aa: CASSHPDRLSETQYF
d_gene: .
j_gene: TRBJ2-5
abundance: .
v_gene: TRBV4-1

CDR3nt: TGTGCCAGCAGCTTAAGGGGGGGGACCGCCTATAATTCACCCCTCCACTTT
CDR3aa: CASSLRGGTAYNSPLHF
d_gene: .
j_gene: TRBJ1-6
abundance: .
v_gene: TRBV7-3

CDR3nt: TGTGCCAGCAGTATTACAGGGACGCGGCAGCCCCAGCATTTT
CDR3aa: CASSITGTRQPQHF
d_gene: .
j_gene: TRBJ1-5
abundance: .
v_gene: TRBV6-5

CDR3nt: TGTGCCAGCGGGGGGGAATCCCCTGAAGCTTTCTTT
CDR3aa: CASGGESPEAFF
d_gene: .
j_gene: TRBJ1-1
abundance: few
v_gene: TRBV27

CDR3nt: TGTGCCAGTAGTATAGGGTACCCCCCGGTTGGTGAGCCCCAGCATTTT
CDR3aa: CASSIGYPPVGEPQHF
d_gene: .
j_gene: TRBJ1-5
abundance: .
v_gene: TRBV19

CDR3nt: TGTGCCAGCACCAAGACAGGGGGCATAATGAACTATGGCTACACCTTC
CDR3aa: CASTKTGGIMNYGYTF
d_gene: TRBD1
j_gene: TRBJ1-2
abundance: .
v_gene: TRBV7-9

CDR3nt: TGCGCCAGCAGCTTGGGGCAAGGAGTTGCAACTAATGAAAAACTGTTTTTT
CDR3aa: CASSLGQGVATNEKLFF
d_gene: .
j_gene: TRBJ1-4
abundance: once
v_gene: TRBV5-1

CDR3nt: TGTGCCAGCAGCGCTGGGGGGGGTAATAATGAGTTGTATGGCTACACCTTC
CDR3aa: CASSAGGGNNELYGYTF
d_gene: .
j_gene: TRBJ1-2
abundance: .
v_gene: TRBV28

CDR3nt: TGTGCCAGCAGTTACGGTTCCACACTCCACTTT
CDR3aa: CASSYGSTLHF
d_gene: .
j_gene: TRBJ1-6
abundance: .
v_gene: TRBV6-5